This TCR beta chain appears in the sequencing data of a study of cytomegalovirus exposure and HLA in healthy donors. Notes on the study in general: Within a later analysis, the majority of CMV-associated TCR beta chains appeared HLA-restricted. Being indistinguishable, some V segments were excluded, TRBV6-2 and TRBV6-3 among them.

It was with 60 Vbeta and 13 Jbeta primers that the PCR ran. Only in-frame clones appear in the TCRdb table, and some are missing; sequencing was by immunoSEQ multiplex PCR. The repertoire has some 51,000 clones, 65% to 80% of them found once; the top ten carry about a third. Germline assignment: CDR1 MNHNS and CDR2 SASEGT. Trimming removed 8 bases from V and 2 bases from J; junction bases left unmatched: 7. The CDR3 totals 14 residues. Note on this clone: Its antigen is as yet unknown.

The gene calls are TRBV6-1 and TRBJ2-5; 8 bases map to TRBD2. Sequencing used PBMCs. This receptor was obtained from a man in his forties or fifties in good health and CMV-seropositive. CDR3 nucleotides: TGTGCCAGCGCCCGAGAGCGGGAGCAAGAGACCCAGTACTTC. Its translation is CASAREREQETQYF.